These 10 T cell receptor beta chains came from one sample sequenced in a study of CD8+CD57+ T cells in acquired aplastic anemia. Genomic DNA, the template, was used for profiling of the TCR beta VDJ and CDR3. TCRdb called the reads again in MiXCR, with one record for every CDR3 protein. The sample holds around 170,000 distinct CDR3 sequences, approximately 50% seen once. Those patients picked for sequencing had displayed CD8+CD57+ cell expansion on flow cytometry. What was sequenced was sorted CD4+, CD8+, or CD8+CD57+ T cells (not recorded which) from PBMCs. The source of these receptors is a human donor with aplastic anemia.

This clonotype was seen at least ten times. This chain uses TRBV5-1 with TRBJ2-1; possible D gene TRBD2, 7 bases. The CDR3 runs 16 residues. Germline V gene sequence: CDR1 SGHRS, CDR2 YFSETQ. Trimming took off 3 bases at V and 0 bases at J, with 13 bases between the two ends. The CDR3 DNA follows: TGCGCCAGCAGCTGGGGGGGCAGGGCCTCCTACAATGAGCAGTTCTTC. Translated, it gives CASSWGGRASYNEQFF.

This chain uses TRBV7-3 with TRBJ1-1; D ambiguous. The CDR3 extends over 13 amino acids. V lost 4 bases, J lost 2 bases, and 8 bases lay in between. Germline CDR1 is SGHTA and CDR2 is FQGTGA. The CDR3 nucleotides read TGTGCCAGCAGCTCATTTTCAAACACTGAAGCTTTCTTT. It translates to CASSSFSNTEAFF.

By share, this clonotype counts as medium-sized (0.01 to 0.1%). The chain couples TRBV7-9 to TRBJ1-1; no reliable D call. The V and J ends lost 3 bases and 1 base respectively, with 6 bases between them. The CDR3 has 13 residues. Germline assignment: CDR1 SEHNR and CDR2 FQNEAQ (reference sequence). The CDR3 DNA sequence: TGTGCCAGCAGCTTGGTACAGAACACTGAAGCTTTCTTT. It codes for CASSLVQNTEAFF.

In its sample, this clonotype was seen many times. The chain recombines TRBV20-1 with TRBJ2-5, with TRBD2 identical over 9 bases. The V gene end was trimmed by 3 bases and the J gene end by 5 bases; junction bases not matched to a gene: 4. In germline, CDR1 is DFQATT, CDR2 SNEGSKA (reference sequence). The CDR3 length is 13 residues. The CDR3 loop reads CSASRRGGETQYF. CDR3 DNA: TGCAGTGCTAGTCGGCGGGGGGGGGAGACCCAGTACTTC.

V is TRBV20-1 and J is TRBJ2-7; D gene uncertain. The V gene lost 4 bases and the J gene lost 4 bases, with 14 bases spanning the gap. Germline CDR1 and CDR2: DFQATT and SNEGSKA (reference sequence). The length of the CDR3 is 13 residues. CDR3 nucleotide sequence: TGCAGTGCTAACGGACGAACCGGGTACGAGCAGTACTTC. Translated, it gives CSANGRTGYEQYF.

Only one count was recorded for this clonotype. The V and J genes are TRBV7-3 and TRBJ2-5, with unresolved D. The J call may be wrong; the DNA end is better matched by TRBJ2-7. This CDR3 contains 13 residues. CDR1 is SGHTA and CDR2 is FQGTGA in the germline V gene. CDR3 nucleotides: TGTGCCAGCAGTACCCCTAGCTCCTACGAGCAGTACTTC. This gives the protein CASSTPSSYEQYF.

The rearrangement joins TRBV15 to TRBJ1-1, with a weak D call TRBD1 (6 bases). The CDR3 loop spans 13 amino acids. Deletions cut 5 bases from V and 2 bases from J, with 9 bases between. Germline CDR1 and CDR2: LNHNV and YYDKDF (reference sequence). The CDR3 sequence: CATSEQGNTEAFF. The CDR3 nucleotides are TGTGCCACCAGCGAACAGGGTAACACTGAAGCTTTCTTT.

The V gene is TRBV10-3, the J gene TRBJ1-3; possibly TRBD1 for D (6 bases). The CDR3 loop spans 17 amino acids. Germline CDR1 is ENHRY and CDR2 is SYGVKD. Trimming removed 3 bases from V and 0 bases from J, with 15 bases in between. CDR3 DNA sequence: TGTGCCATCAGTGACTGGGGGGGCCAGACCTCTGGAAACACCATATATTTT. It yields the protein CAISDWGGQTSGNTIYF.

The chain has TRBV24-1 and TRBJ1-2; TRBD1 matches at 8 bases. The ends lost 4 bases at V and 7 bases at J; junction bases unmatched: 7. The CDR3 contains 14 residues. The germline gives CDR1 KGHDR, CDR2 SFDVKD. DNA for the CDR3: TGTGCCACCAGTGACCTGAACAGGGGGTGTGGCTACACCTTC. As protein: CATSDLNRGCGYTF.

The count of this clonotype is one. CDR3 nucleotide sequence: TGTGCCAGCAGTGAATACAACAGAAGCAATGAGCAGTACTTC. Its translation: CASSEYNRSNEQYF. The J gene is TRBJ2-7, the V gene TRBV25-1; D is unclear. CDR1 is MGHDK and CDR2 is SYGVNS in the germline V gene. The length of the CDR3 is 14 residues. The ends were cut back, 0 bases at V and 7 bases at J, with 13 bases in the middle.